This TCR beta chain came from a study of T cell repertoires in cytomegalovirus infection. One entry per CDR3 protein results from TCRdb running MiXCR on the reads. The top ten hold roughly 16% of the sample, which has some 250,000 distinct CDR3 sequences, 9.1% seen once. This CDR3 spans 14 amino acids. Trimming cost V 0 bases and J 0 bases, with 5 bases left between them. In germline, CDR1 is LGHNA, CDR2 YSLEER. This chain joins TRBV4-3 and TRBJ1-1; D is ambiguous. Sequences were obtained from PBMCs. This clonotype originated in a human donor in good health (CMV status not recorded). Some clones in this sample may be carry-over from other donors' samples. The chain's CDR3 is CASSQEVVNTEAFF. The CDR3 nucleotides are TGCGCCAGCAGCCAAGAGGTCGTGAACACTGAAGCTTTCTTT.